This TCR beta chain was sequenced during a study of molecular identifiers for immune sequencing clone quantification. Study outcomes and limitations: In a background of about 1 million naive cells, spiked Jurkat TCR RNA from one cell was reportedly detectable. The study found clones above 20 RNA copies held over 98% of effector molecules and under 1% in naive cells.

This CDR3 has 17 amino acids. Losses at the gene ends were 5 bases for V and 4 bases for J; bases not matched to a gene: 17. Germline V gene sequence: CDR1 DFQATT, CDR2 SNEGSKA (reference sequence). TCRdb analysed the PCR reads with MiXCR anew, one entry per CDR3 protein. Of hundreds of thousands of distinct CDR3 sequences in the sample, over 25% were seen once. Turning to this clonotype: Its specificity is not known.

Libraries used about 19,000 to 1,100,000 sorted naive CD8 T cells and 10%, 30% or 50% RNA input. The chain has TRBV20-1 and TRBJ1-1; 9 bases are a match to TRBD1. The TCR sequence derives from a human donor in good health. Some libraries in this study had Jurkat cell RNA spiked in. Material: naive CD8+ T cells from blood, with Jurkat cell RNA spiked in. Subset indicated: FACS-sorted CD8+CD4-CCR7+CD45RA+ naive T cells. The CDR3 is CSAPSPRWDRVFTEAFF. In DNA form, the CDR3 reads TGCAGTGCTCCCAGTCCGAGATGGGACAGGGTGTTCACTGAAGCTTTCTTT.